This TCR beta chain was retrieved from a study of CD8+CD57+ T cells in acquired aplastic anemia. On this clonotype: Its cognate antigen is unknown.

The ends were cut back, 0 bases at V and 2 bases at J, with 20 bases in the middle. Germline CDR1 is SGDLS and CDR2 is YYNGEE. The CDR3 length is 18 residues. The template for TCR beta VDJ and CDR3 sequence profiling was genomic DNA. MiXCR was run by TCRdb on the reads, yielding one entry per CDR3 protein. The top ten clones hold approximately 12% of a sample with about 180,000 distinct CDR3 sequences, about half of them seen once. Overall study results and limits: Controls and patients did not differ significantly in CD8+ Simpson's diversity. Both patients and controls carried the same twenty-nine CD8+ CDR3 sequences.

Individuals selected for sequencing had exhibited CD8+CD57+ cell expansion on flow cytometry. The patients, all of them, had severe acquired aplastic anemia. Patients had undergone no therapy by the time their blood was sampled. Sequencing was done on a sample of sorted CD4+, CD8+, or CD8+CD57+ T cells (not recorded which) from PBMCs. The TCR originated in a human donor with aplastic anemia. The chain is built from TRBV9 and TRBJ2-5; D tentatively fits TRBD1 or TRBD2 (5 bases each). The chain's CDR3 is CASSVGTPGRGRQETQYF. The CDR3 DNA sequence: TGTGCCAGCAGCGTAGGGACCCCTGGACGGGGCAGACAAGAGACCCAGTACTTC. Full variable domain (missing parts from reference TRBV9 and TRBJ2-5): DSGVTQTPKHLITATGQRVTLRCSPRSGDLSVYWYQQSLDQGLQFLIQYYNGEERAKGNILERFSAQQFPDLHSELNLSSLELGDSALYFCASSVGTPGRGRQETQYFGPGTRLLVL.